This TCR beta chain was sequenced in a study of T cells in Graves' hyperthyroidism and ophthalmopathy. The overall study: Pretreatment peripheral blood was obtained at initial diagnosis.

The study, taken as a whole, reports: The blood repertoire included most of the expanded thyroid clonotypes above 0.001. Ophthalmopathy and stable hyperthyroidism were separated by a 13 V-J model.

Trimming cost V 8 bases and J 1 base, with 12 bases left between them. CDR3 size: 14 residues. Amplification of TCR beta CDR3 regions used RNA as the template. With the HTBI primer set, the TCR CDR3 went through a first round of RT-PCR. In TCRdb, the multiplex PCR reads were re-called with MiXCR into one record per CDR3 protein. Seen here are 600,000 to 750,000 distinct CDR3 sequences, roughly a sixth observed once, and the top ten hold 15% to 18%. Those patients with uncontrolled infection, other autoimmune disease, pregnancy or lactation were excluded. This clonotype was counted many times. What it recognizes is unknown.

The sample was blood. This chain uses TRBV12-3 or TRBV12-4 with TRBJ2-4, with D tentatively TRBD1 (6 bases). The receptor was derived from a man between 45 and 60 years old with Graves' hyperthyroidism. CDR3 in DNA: TGTGCCAGCGCCGGGACATCCGCCAAAAACATTCAGTACTTC. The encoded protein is CASAGTSAKNIQYF.